This entry is about one TCR beta chain. Its antigen is still unknown. This sample stems from a study of identical twins. A single record per CDR3 protein comes from TCRdb applying MiXCR to the 5' RACE reads. Here the sample spans 1.5 million to 2 million distinct CDR3 sequences, less than 40% being singletons. The CDR3 covers 15 residues. Looked up from germline, CDR1 is SGDLS and CDR2 is YYNGEE. V was cut by 3 bases and J by 8 bases, with 18 bases left in between. Study results and limitations: Abundant beta clonotypes from cord blood had fewer insertions, unlike memory repertoires, which showed none.

The gene calls are TRBV9 and TRBJ2-4, with D hard to call. The clonotype was recovered from a newborn girl in good health. The specimen was cord blood. Here the CDR3 DNA reads TGTGCCAGCAGCGCAAGAGGAGACTCCCTGGACATTCAGTACTTC. This gives the protein CASSARGDSLDIQYF.